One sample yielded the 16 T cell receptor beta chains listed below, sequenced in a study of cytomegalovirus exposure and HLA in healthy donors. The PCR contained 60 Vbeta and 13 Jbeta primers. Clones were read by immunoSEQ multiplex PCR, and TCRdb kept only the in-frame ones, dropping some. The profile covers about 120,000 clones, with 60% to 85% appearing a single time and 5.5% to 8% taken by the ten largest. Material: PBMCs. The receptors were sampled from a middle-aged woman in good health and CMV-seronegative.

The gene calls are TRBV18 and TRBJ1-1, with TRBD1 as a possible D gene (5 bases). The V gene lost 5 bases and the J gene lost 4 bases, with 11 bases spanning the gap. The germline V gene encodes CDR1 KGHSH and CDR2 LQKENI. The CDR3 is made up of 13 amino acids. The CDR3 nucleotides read TGTGCCAGCTCAGGGACGGGAGCCACTGAAGCTTTCTTT. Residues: CASSGTGATEAFF.

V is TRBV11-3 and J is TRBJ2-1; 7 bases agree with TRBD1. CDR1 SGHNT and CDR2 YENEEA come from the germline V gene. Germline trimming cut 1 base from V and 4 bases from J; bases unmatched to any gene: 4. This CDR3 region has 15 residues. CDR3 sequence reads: CASSLGGTAYNEQFF. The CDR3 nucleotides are TGTGCCAGCAGCTTAGGGGGGACAGCTTACAATGAGCAGTTCTTC.

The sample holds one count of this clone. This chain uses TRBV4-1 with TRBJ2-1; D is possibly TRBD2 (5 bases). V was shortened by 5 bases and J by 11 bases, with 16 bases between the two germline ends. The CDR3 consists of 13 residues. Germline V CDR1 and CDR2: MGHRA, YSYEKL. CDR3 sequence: CASSALTIRQQFF. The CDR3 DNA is TGCGCCAGCAGCGCATTGACTATACGGCAGCAGTTCTTC.

The CDR3 is CSVAYGYTF. The DNA for the CDR3 is TGCAGCGTTGCCTACGGCTACACCTTC. This chain joins TRBV29-1 and TRBJ1-2; D gene unclear. CDR3 length: 9 amino acids. CDR1 and CDR2 (germline): SQVTM, ANQGSEA. V dropped 4 bases and J dropped 8 bases, with 5 bases sitting between them.

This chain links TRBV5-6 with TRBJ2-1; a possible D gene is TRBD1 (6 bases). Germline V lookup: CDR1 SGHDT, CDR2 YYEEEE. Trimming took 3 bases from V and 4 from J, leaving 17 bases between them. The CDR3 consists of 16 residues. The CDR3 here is CASSSKIWTEYNEQFF. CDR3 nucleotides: TGTGCCAGCAGCTCGAAAATATGGACAGAATACAATGAGCAGTTCTTC.

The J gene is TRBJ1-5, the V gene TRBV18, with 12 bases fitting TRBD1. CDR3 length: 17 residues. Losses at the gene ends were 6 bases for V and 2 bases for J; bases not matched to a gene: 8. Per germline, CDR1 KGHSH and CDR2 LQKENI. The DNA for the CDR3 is TGTGCCAGCTCCGGGGGGACAGGGGGCGTAGGCAATCAGCCCCAGCATTTT. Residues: CASSGGTGGVGNQPQHF.

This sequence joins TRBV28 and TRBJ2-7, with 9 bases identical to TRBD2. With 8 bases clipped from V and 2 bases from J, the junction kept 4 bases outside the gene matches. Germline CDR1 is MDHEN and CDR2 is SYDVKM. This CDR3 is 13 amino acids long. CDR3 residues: CASVAGAPYEQYF. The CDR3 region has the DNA TGTGCCAGCGTAGCGGGAGCCCCCTACGAGCAGTACTTC.

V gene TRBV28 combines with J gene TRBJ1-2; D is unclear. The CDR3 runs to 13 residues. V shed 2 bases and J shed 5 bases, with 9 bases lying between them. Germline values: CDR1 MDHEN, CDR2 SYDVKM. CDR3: CASSLTVYYGYTF. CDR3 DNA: TGTGCCAGCAGTTTAACAGTCTATTATGGCTACACCTTC.

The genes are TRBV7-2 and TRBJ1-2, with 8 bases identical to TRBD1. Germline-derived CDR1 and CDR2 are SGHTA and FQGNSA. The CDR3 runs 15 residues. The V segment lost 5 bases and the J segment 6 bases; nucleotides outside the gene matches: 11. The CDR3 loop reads CASSPIRGLLDGYTF. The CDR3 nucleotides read TGTGCCAGCAGCCCGATCAGGGGGCTATTAGATGGCTACACCTTC.

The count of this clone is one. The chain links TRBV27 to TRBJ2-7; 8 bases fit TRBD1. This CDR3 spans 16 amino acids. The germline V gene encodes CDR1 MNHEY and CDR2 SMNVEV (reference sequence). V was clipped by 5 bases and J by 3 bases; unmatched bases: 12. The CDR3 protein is CASSPRPGQGVYEQYF. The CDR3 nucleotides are TGTGCCAGCAGTCCCCGGCCCGGACAGGGAGTCTACGAGCAGTACTTC.

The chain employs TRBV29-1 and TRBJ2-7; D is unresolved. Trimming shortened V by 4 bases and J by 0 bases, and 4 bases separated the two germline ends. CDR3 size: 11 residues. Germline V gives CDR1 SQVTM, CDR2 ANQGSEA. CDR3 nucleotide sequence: TGCAGCGTTGGAGGCTCCTACGAGCAGTACTTC. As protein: CSVGGSYEQYF.

The CDR3 spells CSVTRTGGANREQFF. DNA of the CDR3: TGCAGCGTTACTAGGACAGGGGGCGCGAATAGAGAGCAGTTCTTC. The rearrangement uses TRBV29-1 and TRBJ2-1; 11 bases align to TRBD1. In germline, CDR1 is SQVTM, CDR2 ANQGSEA. Losses at the gene ends were 5 bases for V and 10 bases for J; bases not matched to a gene: 13. The CDR3 is made up of 15 amino acids.

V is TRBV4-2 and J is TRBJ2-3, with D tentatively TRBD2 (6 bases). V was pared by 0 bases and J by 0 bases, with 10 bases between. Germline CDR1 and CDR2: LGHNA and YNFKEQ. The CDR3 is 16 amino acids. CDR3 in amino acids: CASSQEFAGSTDTQYF. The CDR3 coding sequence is TGTGCCAGCAGCCAAGAGTTCGCGGGAAGCACAGATACGCAGTATTTT.

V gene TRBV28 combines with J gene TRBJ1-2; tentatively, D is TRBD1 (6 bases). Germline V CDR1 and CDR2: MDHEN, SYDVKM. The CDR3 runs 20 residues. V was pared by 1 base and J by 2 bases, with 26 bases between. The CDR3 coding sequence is TGTGCCAGCAGTTTATCCCGGGGAGGGGGGACTGGGACTGGGAACTATGGCTACACCTTC. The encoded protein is CASSLSRGGGTGTGNYGYTF.

This CDR3 reads CASSVDSRETQYF. The CDR3 DNA reads as TGTGCCAGCAGCGTAGACTCTCGGGAGACCCAGTACTTC. The rearrangement joins TRBV9 to TRBJ2-5; D unresolved. Trimming left V 0 bases short and J 5 bases short, with 8 bases between. Germline values: CDR1 SGDLS, CDR2 YYNGEE. The CDR3 has 13 residues.

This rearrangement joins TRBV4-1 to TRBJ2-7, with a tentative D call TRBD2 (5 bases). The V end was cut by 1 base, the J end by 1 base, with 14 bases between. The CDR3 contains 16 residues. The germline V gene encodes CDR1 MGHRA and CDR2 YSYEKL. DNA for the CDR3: TGCGCCAGCAGCCAAGCTTTCCCTAGCCCGTCCTACGAGCAGTACTTC. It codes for CASSQAFPSPSYEQYF.